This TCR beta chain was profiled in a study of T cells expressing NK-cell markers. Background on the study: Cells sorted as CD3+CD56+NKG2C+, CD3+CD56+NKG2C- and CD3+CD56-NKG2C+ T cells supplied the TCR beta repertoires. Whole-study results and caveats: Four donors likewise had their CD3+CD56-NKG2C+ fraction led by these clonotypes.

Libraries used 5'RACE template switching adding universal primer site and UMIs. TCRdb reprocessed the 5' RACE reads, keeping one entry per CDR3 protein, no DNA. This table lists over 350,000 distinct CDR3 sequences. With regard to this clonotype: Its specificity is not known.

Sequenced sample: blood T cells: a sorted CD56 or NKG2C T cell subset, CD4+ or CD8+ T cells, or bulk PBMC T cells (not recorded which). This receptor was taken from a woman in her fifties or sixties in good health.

The CDR3 loop reads CASSPNIMTEQFF. The genes are TRBV12-3 or TRBV12-4 and TRBJ2-1. There are 13 residues in the CDR3.